This is a list of T cell receptor beta chains from one sample in a study of spatial heterogeneity in lung cancer. From the 5' RACE reads, TCRdb called clonotypes with MiXCR, one entry per CDR3 protein. The sample lists 3,000 to 3,500 distinct CDR3 sequences; 25% to 35% were seen once. The sequenced sample was lung tumor tissue, obtained at surgery. The source of these receptors is a male donor with early-stage non-small cell lung cancer. CDR3s leave out the opening cysteine and the closing phenylalanine or tryptophan. The size entry is marked missing in some rows and otherwise reads once, few, many or a size class.

V | size | CDR3
TRBV3-1 | once | ASSHGQGTGELF
TRBV12-3/TRBV12-4 | few | ASSLSNEQF
TRBV7-9 | many | ASSSERTGKNEQY
TRBV2 | few | ASSRDTRIYNEQF
TRBV7-8 | medium-sized | ASSPDWSQETQY
TRBV19 | few | ASSGDRREV
TRBV28 | medium-sized | ASSSGLAGGEQF
TRBV29-1 | medium-sized | SVEEAGFRGYT
TRBV7-9 | medium-sized | ASSGGDRGYTEAF
TRBV12-3/TRBV12-4 | few | ASIRTGEYEQY
TRBV11-2 | NA | ASSLGSGADTQY
TRBV20-1 | NA | SAVPGLGVHEQF
TRBV19 | medium-sized | ASSHRGSYNEQF
TRBV30 | few | AWSVGQGADTQY
TRBV20-1 | medium-sized | SLPLYRYNEQF
TRBV2 | few | ASRISGRPSYEQY